This T cell receptor beta chain came from a study of cytomegalovirus exposure and HLA in healthy donors. General study points: Later work associated 16,951 TCR beta sequences with HLA alleles at 0.05 false discovery rate.

A remark on this clone: Its specificity is not known.

60 Vbeta and 13 Jbeta primers were used in PCR. The assay was immunoSEQ multiplex PCR, and TCRdb's table has in-frame clones only and misses some. The sample gives more than 85,000 clones, around 85% of which show up once; roughly 6.2% is in the top ten. The sample consisted of PBMCs. The source is a man aged 25 to 40 in good health and CMV-seropositive.

CDR3 residues: CASSLGERGAGIEQFF. In DNA, the CDR3 is TGTGCCAGCAGCTTAGGGGAACGGGGGGCCGGTATTGAGCAGTTCTTC. The rearrangement links TRBV7-2 to TRBJ2-1, with a tentative D call TRBD2 (7 bases). This CDR3 has 16 amino acids. CDR1 is SGHTA and CDR2 is FQGNSA in the germline V gene. The V end was cut by 1 base, the J end by 9 bases, with 19 bases between.